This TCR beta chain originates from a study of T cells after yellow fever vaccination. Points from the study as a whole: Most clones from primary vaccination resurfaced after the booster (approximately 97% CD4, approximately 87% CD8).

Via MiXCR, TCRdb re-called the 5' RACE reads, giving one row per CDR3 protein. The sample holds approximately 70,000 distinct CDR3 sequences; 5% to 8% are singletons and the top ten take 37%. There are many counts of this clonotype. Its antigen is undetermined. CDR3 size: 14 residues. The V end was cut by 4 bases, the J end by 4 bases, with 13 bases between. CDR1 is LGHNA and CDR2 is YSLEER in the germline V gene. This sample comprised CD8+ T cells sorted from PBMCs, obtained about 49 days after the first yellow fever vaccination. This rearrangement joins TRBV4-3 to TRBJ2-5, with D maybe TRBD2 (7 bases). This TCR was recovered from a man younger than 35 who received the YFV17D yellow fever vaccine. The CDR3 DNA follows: TGCGCCAGCAGCCTAAAGGGGGGGGTAGAGACCCAGTACTTC. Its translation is CASSLKGGVETQYF.